The T cell receptor beta chain described here comes from a study of shared clonotypes between healthy human individuals (dated by TCRdb to about 2020). Some background on the complete study: The cohort comprised a couple of women and a few men aged 18 to 49 years. For each donor, three plates each were used for CD4 naive and CD4 memory, two plates were used for CD8 naive, and one plate was used for CD8 memory. To estimate repertoire size and how much clonotypes are shared between individuals, the study performed deep sequencing of blood TCR repertoires from a few healthy adults. Libraries were prepared and TCR repertoires were sequenced by different laboratories using diverse techniques, in order to increase sequencing depth and limit assay-specific biases. Leukapheresis yielded between about 0.8 and 8.9 billion PBMCs per donor. Results the study describes overall, beyond this receptor: Sampling was restricted to blood, and TCR repertoires in tissues likely differ from the TCR repertoires found in blood. Even with the large sequencing depth, rarefaction of the sorted-subset datasets indicated that sequencing was incomplete. Based on pairwise subsampling, the degree of clonotype sharing among donors was expected to be affected by sequencing depth. Roughly 5.2% of naive CD4, 3% to 4% of naive CD8, 2.3% of memory CD4, and approximately 0.4% of memory CD8 clonotypes were shared across a few donors. Larger estimated clonotype richness was generally found for naive subsets than for memory subsets. The genetic and exposure-history diversity represented was limited by the small number of donors. Compared with non-shared clonotypes, clonotypes shared by all four sorted-subset donors had higher generation probabilities.

Worth noting for this clone: Its target antigen remains unknown. Qualities for individual bases were not recorded, and no much larger clone is one base off.

Germline trimming: 3 bases from V, 9 bases from J; junction bases outside gene matches: 8. The CDR3 starts with the cysteine, ends with the phenylalanine, and has 14 residues. Left in the record is the CDR3 DNA by itself, 42 bases read in frame from the first base. The germline V gene yields SGHRS for CDR1 and YFSETQ for CDR2. CD8 naive samples consisted of CD45RO-negative cells that were positively selected for CCR7, yielding a CD45RA+CCR7+ population without TemRA cells. The donors were healthy, HIV-negative adults with no recently reported acute infections or vaccinations. All donors were Caucasian adults living in Nashville, Tennessee, USA. Blood was collected by leukapheresis, and PBMCs were isolated by Ficoll-Histopaque density gradient centrifugation and then cryopreserved in liquid nitrogen vapor phase. Purity and quantity of every magnetically sorted T cell population were checked by analytical flow cytometry. From each sorted fraction, genomic DNA was isolated and quantified by UV absorbance on a Nanodrop 2000c.

Using the deep immunoSEQ assay, TCR CDR3 regions were amplified from genomic DNA by multiplex PCR. For each cell subset, the extracted genomic DNA was distributed evenly across all wells of several immunoSEQ 96-well plates, and each plate served as one replicate. Each replicate PCR for sorted subsets received approximately 200 ng genomic DNA, equal to about 30,000 T cell genomes. Purified libraries were quantified with a Qubit 3.0 fluorometer, sized on a Bioanalyzer 2100, and re-quantified with the KAPA Library Quantification kit. Each immunoSEQ 96-well plate was sequenced on its own single-read 150-cycle Illumina NextSeq 550 flow cell. The study's processing was this. The immunoSEQ output contained only junctional sequences without quality scores, so filtering could not match that applied to full-length reads. Sequences were annotated with PyIR, a Python wrapper for IgBLAST v1.9, using IMGT germline references to assign V/J genes and CDR3. Reads were removed for weak V/J assignments (E-value above 1e-6), missing CDR3, stop codons, out-of-frame junctions, or ambiguous translated residues. V3J clonotypes were defined as sequences sharing the same inferred V gene, J gene, and CDR3 amino acid sequence. The percentage overlap between two repertoires was calculated by dividing the number of shared unique clonotypes by the size of the smaller repertoire. RTK rarefaction, the Chao1 estimator, and Recon v2.1 estimates of unobserved clonotypes were used to assess repertoire richness. For all TCRbeta clonotypes obtained by the gDNA method from several donors, generation probabilities were computed with OLGA. As stored in TCRdb, this immuneACCESS dataset retains in-frame rearrangements with V and J assigned. A fraction of the clones does not appear; measured against another copy, unresolved V genes explain less than half of the discrepancy, and the remainder lacks a known reason. For V, J and clone size, that table is used; D and trimming come from the DNA. The sample table records 550,000 to 600,000 clones; about 98% of these occur just once. In total, the top ten clones hold less than 0.35% of the sample.

In this chain, TRBV5-1 is recombined with TRBJ2-1; 8 junctional bases match TRBD1. The sequence was obtained from a man between 25 and 39 years old in good health. The sample taken for sequencing was naive CD8+ T cells sorted from blood. This sample's cell subset or site label indicates: CD45RA+CCR7+. The CDR3 reads CASSSQTGDPEQFF. The sequence in DNA is TGCGCCAGCAGCTCCCAGACAGGGGACCCTGAGCAGTTCTTC.